The table lists the clone carrying this T cell receptor beta chain with a count of one. Antigen: not known. This specimen belongs to a study of cytomegalovirus exposure and HLA in healthy donors. Study conclusions and caveats: Later analysis associated a missense DCLRE1C variant with TCR beta V- and J-gene trimming. Earlier analysis yielded a pattern in which most TCR beta V segments were productive about 90% or about 30% of the time. TRBV6-2, TRBV6-3 and some other V segments were excluded as indistinguishable. The authors confirmed in vitro that three CMV-associated chains were specific for CMV antigens.

Germline V gene sequence: CDR1 SQVTM, CDR2 ANQGSEA. Deletions cut 7 bases from V and 6 bases from J, with 18 bases between. The CDR3 totals 13 residues. PCR used 60 Vbeta primers and 13 Jbeta primers. TCRdb's copy holds only in-frame clones and misses some; the assay was immunoSEQ multiplex PCR. The table has around 270,000 clones, over 70% seen once; the top ten hold around 0.33%. This sequence was found in a girl aged 2-10 years in good health and CMV-seronegative. This sequence joins TRBV29-1 and TRBJ1-1, with TRBD1 as a possible D gene (6 bases). Sequenced material: PBMCs. CDR3 coding DNA: TGCAGCGCCACGGGGGGGGCGGGACCTGAAGCTTTCTTT. Protein: CSATGGAGPEAFF.